In this sample, the clone carrying this TCR beta chain turned up many times. This sample was taken from a study of blood T cell repertoires in COVID-19. Looking at the study overall: The samples span acute and convalescent COVID-19 from the United States, Italy and Spain.

Germline trimming cut 3 bases from V and 7 bases from J; bases unmatched to any gene: 16. The CDR3 extends over 16 amino acids. Germline V gene sequence: CDR1 DFQATT, CDR2 SNEGSKA (reference sequence). As handled by the study authors: Reference gene primer amplification yielded estimated nucleated cell counts. Repertoires were generated with immunoSEQ multiplex PCR, while TCRdb's copy carries only in-frame clones and drops some. V and J calls and clone size are given by that table; D and trimming were obtained from the DNA. The sample lists about 280,000 clones, about 85% seen once, with about 2.5% in the top ten. Individuals drawn from about two dozen US areas were about 18 to 100 years old. Researchers sorted participants into cohorts using their self-reported clinical history.

The clonotype originates from a woman in her forties or fifties who had recovered from COVID-19. Sequencing input: PBMCs or T cells enriched from blood (not recorded which). The rearrangement uses TRBV20-1 and TRBJ2-7, with 9 positions matching TRBD1. Written as DNA, the CDR3 is TGCAGTGCTAGTCCGCTCCGGGACAGGGCCTCGAGGGAGCAGTACTTC. Translating gives CSASPLRDRASREQYF.